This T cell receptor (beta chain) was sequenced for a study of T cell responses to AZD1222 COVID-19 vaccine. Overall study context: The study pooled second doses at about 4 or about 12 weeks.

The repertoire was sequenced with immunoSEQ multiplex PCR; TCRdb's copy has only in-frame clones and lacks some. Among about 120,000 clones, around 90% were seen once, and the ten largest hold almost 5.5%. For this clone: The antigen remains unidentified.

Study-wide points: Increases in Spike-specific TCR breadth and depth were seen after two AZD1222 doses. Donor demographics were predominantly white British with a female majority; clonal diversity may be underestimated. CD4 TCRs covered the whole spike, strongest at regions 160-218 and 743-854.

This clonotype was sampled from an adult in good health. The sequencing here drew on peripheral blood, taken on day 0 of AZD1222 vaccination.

CDR3 DNA sequence: TGTGCCAGCAGCCTAACAAGAAGCACAGATACGCAGTATTTT. Translated, it gives CASSLTRSTDTQYF. The chain has TRBV11-3 and TRBJ2-3; no definite D call. Germline V gene sequence: CDR1 SGHNT, CDR2 YENEEA. The CDR3 length is 14 residues. V was cut by 5 bases and J by 0 bases, with 9 bases left in between.